Listed below are T cell receptor beta chains from one sample, sequenced in a study of early T cells in non-severe SARS-CoV-2 infection. From the 5' RACE reads, TCRdb called clonotypes with MiXCR, one entry per CDR3 protein. The sample gives some 60,000 distinct CDR3 sequences, around 9% of which show up once; 17% is in the top ten. Sequencing input: whole blood. Source of these receptors: an adult who was a healthcare worker with PCR-confirmed SARS-CoV-2 infection or an uninfected control (not recorded which). Both conserved end residues are part of each CDR3. Fields, in order: CDR3 length, V gene, CDR3 protein.

cdr3_length: 15
v_call: TRBV6-6
cdr3_aa: CASSPLRLNTGELFF

cdr3_length: 12
v_call: TRBV6-2/TRBV6-3
cdr3_aa: CASSWLGGELFF

cdr3_length: 14
v_call: TRBV6-2/TRBV6-3
cdr3_aa: CASSYSGVRGEQYF

cdr3_length: 12
v_call: TRBV30
cdr3_aa: CAWSVQGFGYTF

cdr3_length: 15
v_call: TRBV19
cdr3_aa: CASSIGAATQETQYF

cdr3_length: 16
v_call: TRBV24-1
cdr3_aa: CATSDFGQGDTGELFF

cdr3_length: 15
v_call: TRBV2
cdr3_aa: CASNSGMSSYNEQFF

cdr3_length: 18
v_call: TRBV27
cdr3_aa: CASSLRPLAVSSYNEQFF

cdr3_length: 15
v_call: TRBV5-1
cdr3_aa: CASSGDGRTNEKLFF

cdr3_length: 14
v_call: TRBV6-5
cdr3_aa: CASSYLGRPETQYF

cdr3_length: 15
v_call: TRBV28
cdr3_aa: CASSLGQGIYNEQFF

cdr3_length: 11
v_call: TRBV7-2
cdr3_aa: CASSAVVEQFF

cdr3_length: 11
v_call: TRBV6-1
cdr3_aa: CASSEALVQYF

cdr3_length: 14
v_call: TRBV7-7
cdr3_aa: CASSLGGGLHEQYF

cdr3_length: 13
v_call: TRBV6-2/TRBV6-3
cdr3_aa: CASSYSGGTEAFF

cdr3_length: 13
v_call: TRBV28
cdr3_aa: CASSLRRVGEQYF

cdr3_length: 14
v_call: TRBV28
cdr3_aa: CASTAGGRGETQYF

cdr3_length: 14
v_call: TRBV12-3/TRBV12-4
cdr3_aa: CASSPQPTQETQYF

cdr3_length: 14
v_call: TRBV11-3
cdr3_aa: CASSKRLDSWEQFF

cdr3_length: 16
v_call: TRBV24-1
cdr3_aa: CATSDGRGVTYNEQFF

cdr3_length: 12
v_call: TRBV6-5
cdr3_aa: CASRPRTGELFF

cdr3_length: 14
v_call: TRBV6-1
cdr3_aa: CASRATGRGTEAFF

cdr3_length: 13
v_call: TRBV5-1
cdr3_aa: CASSITVTGELFF

cdr3_length: 13
v_call: TRBV12-3/TRBV12-4
cdr3_aa: CASIEQGGFEAFF

cdr3_length: 10
v_call: TRBV20-1
cdr3_aa: CSVSGNEQFF

cdr3_length: 19
v_call: TRBV5-6
cdr3_aa: CASSWRIFQGSGRMYEQYF

cdr3_length: 16
v_call: TRBV7-9
cdr3_aa: CASSLRTGGPTDTQYF

cdr3_length: 15
v_call: TRBV27
cdr3_aa: CASSDGRPPAYEQYF

cdr3_length: 15
v_call: TRBV5-1
cdr3_aa: CASSLTGQGRETQYF

cdr3_length: 14
v_call: TRBV29-1
cdr3_aa: CSVESTTAPDTQYF

cdr3_length: 16
v_call: TRBV28
cdr3_aa: CASSPGQGATNYGYTF

cdr3_length: 16
v_call: TRBV6-5
cdr3_aa: CASSYSYLRVNTEAFF

cdr3_length: 12
v_call: TRBV10-3
cdr3_aa: CAISEQGYEQYF

cdr3_length: 14
v_call: TRBV10-3
cdr3_aa: CAISDGGTQETQYF

cdr3_length: 14
v_call: TRBV19
cdr3_aa: CATTTDRSNQPQHF

cdr3_length: 14
v_call: TRBV7-2
cdr3_aa: CASRASSAADTQYF

cdr3_length: 14
v_call: TRBV29-1
cdr3_aa: CSVEEGTGSYEQYF

cdr3_length: 14
v_call: TRBV7-3
cdr3_aa: CASSPTGDSYEQYF

cdr3_length: 15
v_call: TRBV7-2
cdr3_aa: CASSFGSNSYNEQFF

cdr3_length: 17
v_call: TRBV24-1
cdr3_aa: CATSDSGGLLSYNEQFF